This TCR beta chain came from a study of blood T cell repertoires in COVID-19. Study in general: COVID-19 samples, acute and convalescent, were from the United States, Italy and Spain. T cells, B-cell-depleted T cells, or PBMCs supplied cDNA or gDNA.

This CDR3 contains 14 residues. Germline V gives CDR1 MNHEY, CDR2 SMNVEV (reference sequence). V shed 7 bases and J 2 bases; nucleotides not matched to a gene: 6. In the authors' methods: Scientists estimated how many nucleated cells there were by amplifying reference gene primers. Libraries were prepared by immunoSEQ multiplex PCR; TCRdb keeps only in-frame clonotypes and omits some of them. V and J calls and clone size are copied from that table; D and trimming were computed from the DNA. The table has roughly 500,000 clones, approximately 85% seen once. This TCR was recovered from a human donor in a cohort sampled during active COVID-19. Sequencing was performed on peripheral blood. The chain combines TRBV27 with TRBJ2-3; 7 bases are shared with TRBD2. The CDR3 DNA reads TGTGCCAGCATGGATAGCGGGCCCACAGATACGCAGTATTTT. Translation gives CASMDSGPTDTQYF.